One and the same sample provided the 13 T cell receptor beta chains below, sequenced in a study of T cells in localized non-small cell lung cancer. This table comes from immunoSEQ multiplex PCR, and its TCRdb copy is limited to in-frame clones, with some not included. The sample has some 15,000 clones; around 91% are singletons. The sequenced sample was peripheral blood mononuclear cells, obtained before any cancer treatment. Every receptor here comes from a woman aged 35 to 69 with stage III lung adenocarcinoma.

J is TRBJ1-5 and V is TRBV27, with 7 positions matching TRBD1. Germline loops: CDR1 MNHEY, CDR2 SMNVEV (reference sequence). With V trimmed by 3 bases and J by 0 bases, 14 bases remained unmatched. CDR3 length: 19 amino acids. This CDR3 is CASSLAGQPGQYSNQPQHF. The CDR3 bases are TGTGCCAGCAGTTTGGCGGGACAGCCCGGCCAGTATAGCAATCAGCCCCAGCATTTT.

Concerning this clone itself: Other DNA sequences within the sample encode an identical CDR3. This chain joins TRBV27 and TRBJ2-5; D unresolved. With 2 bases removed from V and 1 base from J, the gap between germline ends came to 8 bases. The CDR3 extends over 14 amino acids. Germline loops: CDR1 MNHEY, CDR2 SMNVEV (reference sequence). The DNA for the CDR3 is TGTGCCAGCAGTTTAGCTGGCCCCCAAGAGACCCAGTACTTC. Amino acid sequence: CASSLAGPQETQYF.

Here the CDR3 reads CASSFGRGRVLETQYF. Written as DNA, the CDR3 is TGTGCCAGCAGCTTCGGGCGGGGCAGGGTATTGGAGACCCAGTACTTC. This sequence joins TRBV5-6 and TRBJ2-5; a possible D gene is TRBD2 (6 bases). The CDR3 spans 16 residues. The germline V gene has CDR1 SGHDT and CDR2 YYEEEE. V shed 2 bases and J shed 5 bases, with 19 bases lying between them.

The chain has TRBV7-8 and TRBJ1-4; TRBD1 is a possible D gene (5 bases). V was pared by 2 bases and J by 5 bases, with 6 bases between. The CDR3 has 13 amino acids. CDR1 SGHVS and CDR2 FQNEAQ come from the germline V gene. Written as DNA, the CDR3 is TGTGCCAGCAGCTTAAAGGGGAATGAAAAACTGTTTTTT. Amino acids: CASSLKGNEKLFF.

In DNA form, the CDR3 reads TGTGCCAGCGAACCCTGGCAGGGCACTGAAGCTTTCTTT. It encodes CASEPWQGTEAFF. The chain joins TRBV27 to TRBJ1-1; maybe TRBD1 (5 bases). The V and J ends lost 8 bases and 4 bases respectively, with 14 bases between them. Germline-derived CDR1 and CDR2 are MNHEY and SMNVEV (reference sequence). The CDR3 covers 13 residues.

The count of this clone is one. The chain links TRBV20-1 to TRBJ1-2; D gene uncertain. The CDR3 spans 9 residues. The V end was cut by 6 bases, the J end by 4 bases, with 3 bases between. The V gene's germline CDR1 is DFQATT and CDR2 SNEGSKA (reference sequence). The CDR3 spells CSASYGYTF. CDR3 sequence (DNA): TGCAGTGCAAGCTATGGCTACACCTTC.

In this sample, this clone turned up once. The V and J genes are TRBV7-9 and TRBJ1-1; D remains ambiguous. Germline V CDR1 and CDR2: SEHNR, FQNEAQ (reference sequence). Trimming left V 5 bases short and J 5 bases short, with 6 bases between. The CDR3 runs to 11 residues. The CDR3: CASSPQTEAFF. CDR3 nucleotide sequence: TGTGCCAGCAGCCCCCAGACTGAAGCTTTCTTT.

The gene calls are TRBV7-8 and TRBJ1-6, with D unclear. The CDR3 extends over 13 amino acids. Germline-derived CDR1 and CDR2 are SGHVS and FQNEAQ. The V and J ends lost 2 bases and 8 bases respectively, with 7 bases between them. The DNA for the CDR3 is TGTGCCAGCAGCTTAAAGAAGGATTCACCCCTCCACTTT. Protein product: CASSLKKDSPLHF.

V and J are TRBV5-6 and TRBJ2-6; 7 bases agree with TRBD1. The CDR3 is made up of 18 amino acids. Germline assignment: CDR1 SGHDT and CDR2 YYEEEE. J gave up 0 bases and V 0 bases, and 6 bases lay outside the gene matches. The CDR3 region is CASSLARQGSSGANVLTF. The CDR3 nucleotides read TGTGCCAGCAGCTTGGCGAGACAGGGATCCTCTGGGGCCAACGTCCTGACTTTC.

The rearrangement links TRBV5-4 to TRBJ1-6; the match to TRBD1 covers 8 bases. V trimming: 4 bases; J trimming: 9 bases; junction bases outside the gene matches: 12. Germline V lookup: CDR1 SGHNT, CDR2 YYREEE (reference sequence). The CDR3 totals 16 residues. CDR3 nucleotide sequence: TGTGCCAGCAGCATGGACAGGGTAAACGGGCGTTCACCCCTCCACTTT. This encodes CASSMDRVNGRSPLHF.

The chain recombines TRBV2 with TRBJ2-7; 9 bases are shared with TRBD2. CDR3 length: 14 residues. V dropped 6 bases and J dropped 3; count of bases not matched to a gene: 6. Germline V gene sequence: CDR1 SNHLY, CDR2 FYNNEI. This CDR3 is CASSRASGNYEQYF. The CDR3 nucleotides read TGTGCCAGCAGCCGAGCTAGCGGGAACTACGAGCAGTACTTC.

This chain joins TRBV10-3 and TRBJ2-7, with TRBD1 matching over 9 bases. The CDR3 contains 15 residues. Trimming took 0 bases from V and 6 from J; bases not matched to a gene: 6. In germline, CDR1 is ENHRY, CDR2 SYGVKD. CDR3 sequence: CAISESFDRGSEQYF. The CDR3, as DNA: TGTGCCATCAGTGAGTCCTTTGACAGGGGGAGCGAGCAGTACTTC.

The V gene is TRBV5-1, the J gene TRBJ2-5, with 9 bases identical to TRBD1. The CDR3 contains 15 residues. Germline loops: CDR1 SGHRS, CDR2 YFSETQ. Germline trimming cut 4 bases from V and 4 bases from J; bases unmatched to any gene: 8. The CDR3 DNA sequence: TGCGCCAGCAGCGTAACAGGGGGCGTGGGAGAGACCCAGTACTTC. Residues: CASSVTGGVGETQYF. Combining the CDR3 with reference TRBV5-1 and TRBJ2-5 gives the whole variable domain KAGVTQTPRYLIKTRGQQVTLSCSPISGHRSVSWYQQTPGQGLQFLFEYFSETQRNKGNFPGRFSGRQFSNSRSEMNVSTLELGDSALYLCASSVTGGVGETQYFGPGTRLLVL.